The source of this T cell receptor (beta chain) is a study of patients and donors after allogeneic stem cell transplantation. This CDR3 spans 13 amino acids. CDR1 is LGHDT and CDR2 is YNNKEL in the germline V gene (reference sequence). Between the trimmed V and J ends, which lost 3 bases and 3 bases, there was a span of 9 bases. MiXCR, run by TCRdb on the RT-PCR reads, gives a single entry per CDR3 protein. The sample includes 400,000 to 500,000 distinct CDR3 sequences, 15% to 20% of them seen just once. The sequence derives from a human donor who was either an allogeneic HSCT recipient or a stem cell or donor lymphocyte infusion donor (not recorded which). It is not recorded whose cells these are; they may come from a transplant donor. The sample comprised blood, either unsorted or a sorted T cell fraction (not recorded which). This chain uses TRBV3-1 with TRBJ2-7; the D is unclear. The CDR3 bases are TGTGCCAGCAGCCAGCCGCTCGGCTACGAGCAGTACTTC. This translates into CASSQPLGYEQYF.